This TCR beta chain derives from a study of PD-1 blockade in classical Hodgkin lymphoma. Comment on this clone: The antigen remains undetermined.

The CDR3 contains 16 residues. Germline CDR1 reads LNHDA; CDR2 reads SQIVND (reference sequence). The V end was cut by 3 bases, the J end by 5 bases, with 17 bases between. Findings and caveats of the study: According to reports, newly diagnosed patients had lower baseline TCR diversity than healthy donors, and relapsed/refractory patients had lower baseline TCR diversity still. Nivolumab initiation under 1 year post-ASCT meant exclusion. Before treatment, complete responders showed about the same diversity as newly diagnosed patients.

Time point noted: cycle 4 day 1 (C4D1), after around six weeks of nivolumab. Every patient relapsed after autologous stem cell transplantation, and brentuximab vedotin exposure varied. Magnetic negative selection purified CD4+ T cells from thawed PBMCs. Measured with immunoSEQ multiplex PCR; TCRdb has only the in-frame clones, and not every one. The sample includes fewer than 35,000 clones, around 84% of them seen just once. The TCR comes from a human donor with classical Hodgkin lymphoma. V is TRBV19 and J is TRBJ2-1; TRBD2 is a possible D gene (7 bases). Sequenced material: CD4+ T cells from blood, taken before the fourth cycle of nivolumab. The CDR3 loop is CASSMTTGGVDNEQFF. The CDR3 nucleotides are TGTGCCAGTAGTATGACCACGGGGGGCGTTGACAATGAGCAGTTCTTC.